One and the same sample provided the 31 T cell receptor beta chains below, sequenced in a study of blood T cell repertoires in COVID-19. The protocol was immunoSEQ multiplex PCR, while the TCRdb copy is restricted to in-frame clones and leaves out a portion. The table records over 120,000 clones, roughly 89% of them present only once. Material: peripheral blood. Source of these receptors: a woman aged 45-60 years with active or convalescent COVID-19.

This clone showed up just once. The chain couples TRBV27 to TRBJ1-4, with 11 nucleotides matching TRBD1. J was trimmed by 6 bases and V by 3 bases; bases with no gene match: 3. CDR3 length: 15 amino acids. CDR1 is MNHEY, CDR2 SMNVEV, per germline (reference sequence). The CDR3 is CASSFGTGGDEKLFF. The CDR3 DNA reads TGTGCCAGCAGTTTCGGGACAGGGGGAGATGAAAAACTGTTTTTT.

The rearrangement uses TRBV2 and TRBJ1-2; 7 bases match TRBD1. Losses at the gene ends were 5 bases for V and 6 bases for J; bases not matched to a gene: 15. In germline, CDR1 is SNHLY, CDR2 FYNNEI. The CDR3 length is 16 residues. CDR3 amino acids: CASSSNSISGGHGYTF. The CDR3 bases are TGTGCCAGCAGTTCTAACTCAATTTCAGGGGGACATGGCTACACCTTC.

This chain joins TRBV5-6 and TRBJ2-3; 7 nucleotides align to TRBD1. The CDR3 contains 16 residues. The V and J ends lost 1 base and 1 base, in that order; junction bases with no gene match: 6. Germline V gives CDR1 SGHDT, CDR2 YYEEEE. CDR3 protein: CASSLFRQGGTDTQYF. The CDR3, as DNA: TGTGCCAGCAGCTTGTTCCGACAGGGCGGCACAGATACGCAGTATTTT.

CDR3 in DNA: TGTGCCAGCAGCTCCCCGACGGGACACCAGAACAATGAGCAGTTCTTC. Protein product: CASSSPTGHQNNEQFF. The chain uses TRBV7-9 and TRBJ2-1, with D possibly TRBD1 on 6 matching bases. V lost 4 bases to trimming and J lost 5 bases, with 18 bases between them. The germline V gene encodes CDR1 SEHNR and CDR2 FQNEAQ (reference sequence). This CDR3 has 16 amino acids.

The chain recombines TRBV4-2 with TRBJ2-1; 8 nucleotides match TRBD2. With V trimmed by 4 bases and J by 7 bases, 6 bases remained unmatched. This CDR3 has 14 amino acids. In germline, CDR1 is LGHNA, CDR2 YNFKEQ. The DNA for the CDR3 is TGTGCCAGCAGCCCGGGACCGGGGGGGAATGAGCAGTTCTTC. It encodes CASSPGPGGNEQFF.

The J gene is TRBJ2-7, the V gene TRBV13, with TRBD2 identical over 10 bases. The V segment lost 4 bases and the J segment 7 bases; nucleotides outside the gene matches: 16. Germline V gene data show CDR1 as PRHDT and CDR2 as FYEKMQ (reference sequence). The CDR3 sequence is 17 residues long. This chain's CDR3 is CASSCDPQREGRFEQYF. In DNA, the CDR3 is TGTGCCAGCAGCTGCGACCCCCAGCGGGAGGGCCGATTTGAGCAGTACTTC.

This chain joins TRBV5-1 and TRBJ2-1, with D possibly matching TRBD2 (5 bases). The CDR3 totals 16 residues. V shed 4 bases and J shed 6 bases, with 20 bases lying between them. Germline V gene lookup returns CDR1 SGHRS and CDR2 YFSETQ. In nucleotides, the CDR3 is TGCGCCAGCAGCGCACTAGGAGTCACCGTTGTCAATGAGCAGTTCTTC. This codes for CASSALGVTVVNEQFF. Using reference TRBV5-1 and TRBJ2-1 for the parts outside the CDR3, the full variable domain is KAGVTQTPRYLIKTRGQQVTLSCSPISGHRSVSWYQQTPGQGLQFLFEYFSETQRNKGNFPGRFSGRQFSNSRSEMNVSTLELGDSALYLCASSALGVTVVNEQFFGPGTRLTVL.

The rearrangement uses TRBV29-1 and TRBJ2-7, with D maybe TRBD1 (7 bases). Germline V gives CDR1 SQVTM, CDR2 ANQGSEA. The V end was cut by 3 bases, the J end by 4 bases, with 16 bases between. This CDR3 contains 14 residues. The CDR3 nucleotides read TGCAGCGTTGAGTCAGGGGGGCGAAGGTACGAGCAGTACTTC. Protein sequence: CSVESGGRRYEQYF.

This clone was detected only a few times. The chain combines TRBV18 with TRBJ2-7; tentative D call: TRBD1 (5 bases). Trimming shortened V by 5 bases and J by 2 bases, and 13 bases separated the two germline ends. Germline V gene sequence: CDR1 KGHSH, CDR2 LQKENI. CDR3 size: 14 residues. The CDR3: CASSSTVTAYEQYF. The CDR3 DNA follows: TGTGCCAGCTCATCGACAGTGACGGCCTACGAGCAGTACTTC.

The J gene is TRBJ1-5, the V gene TRBV27; 9 nucleotides line up with TRBD1. Germline V gene data show CDR1 as MNHEY and CDR2 as SMNVEV (reference sequence). The ends lost 8 bases at V and 0 bases at J; junction bases unmatched: 11. The CDR3 runs 17 residues. CDR3 protein: CASGRQGGRSSNQPQHF. The CDR3 nucleotides are TGTGCCAGCGGCCGACAGGGGGGGAGGAGTAGCAATCAGCCCCAGCATTTT.

This chain joins TRBV11-2 and TRBJ2-1, with TRBD2 identical over 8 bases. Germline trimming cut 4 bases from V and 8 bases from J; bases unmatched to any gene: 10. The CDR3 is 15 residues long. Per germline, CDR1 SGHAT and CDR2 FQNNGV. CDR3 sequence (DNA): TGTGCCAGCAGCTCCGGGGGGGAGGGCCTTCATGAGCAGTTCTTC. Its protein is CASSSGGEGLHEQFF.

The chain links TRBV4-1 to TRBJ1-2; D is undetermined. Trimming shortened V by 0 bases and J by 4 bases, and 12 bases separated the two germline ends. This CDR3 spans 15 amino acids. Per germline, CDR1 MGHRA and CDR2 YSYEKL. The CDR3 loop is CASSQDLSAGYGYTF. The CDR3 region has the DNA TGCGCCAGCAGCCAAGATTTGTCAGCGGGCTATGGCTACACCTTC.

The chain has TRBV7-9 and TRBJ2-6; 7 bases are shared with TRBD1. V dropped 5 bases and J dropped 2; count of bases not matched to a gene: 3. This CDR3 has 15 residues. Germline-derived CDR1 and CDR2 are SEHNR and FQNEAQ (reference sequence). CDR3 loop: CASSHTGAGANVLTF. The DNA of the CDR3 is TGTGCCAGCAGCCACACAGGGGCTGGGGCCAACGTCCTGACTTTC.

This chain links TRBV30 with TRBJ1-1; weak D call: TRBD1 (6 bases). The CDR3 has 14 amino acids. Germline V gives CDR1 GTSNPN, CDR2 SVGIG (reference sequence). V was pared by 2 bases and J by 6 bases, with 16 bases between. The CDR3 spells CAWSLQQAGAEAFF. The CDR3 coding sequence is TGTGCCTGGAGTCTCCAACAGGCAGGGGCTGAAGCTTTCTTT.

The CDR3: CATSGGGMNTEAFF. CDR3 DNA sequence: TGTGCCACCAGTGGGGGGGGGATGAACACTGAAGCTTTCTTT. The gene calls are TRBV24-1 and TRBJ1-1; a weak D match, TRBD1 (5 bases). The CDR3 is 14 amino acids. The V and J ends lost 5 bases and 0 bases respectively, with 9 bases between them. CDR1 is KGHDR, CDR2 SFDVKD, per germline.

The gene calls are TRBV6-5 and TRBJ2-1; 9 nucleotides match TRBD1. In germline, CDR1 is MNHEY, CDR2 SVGAGI. V lost 8 bases and J lost 4; bases outside the gene matches: 6. The CDR3 runs to 14 residues. This CDR3 is CASARDRVYNEQFF. CDR3 DNA sequence: TGTGCCAGCGCGAGGGACAGGGTGTACAATGAGCAGTTCTTC.

V and J are TRBV3-1 (or the pseudogene TRBV3-2) and TRBJ1-6; D remains unclear. The CDR3 is 16 amino acids. Germline V lookup: CDR1 LGHDT, CDR2 YNNKEL (reference sequence). Between the trimmed V and J ends, which lost 3 bases and 0 bases, there was a span of 9 bases. The CDR3 sequence is CASSHGYSSYNSPLHF. The CDR3 DNA is TGTGCCAGCAGCCACGGCTACAGCTCCTATAATTCACCCCTCCACTTT.

The CDR3 DNA is TGCGCCAGCACTTCCGGTTCCCTATACTTC. Translating it yields CASTSGSLYF. The chain has TRBV4-1 and TRBJ2-4; D is unclear. Trimming shortened V by 7 bases and J by 16 bases, and 14 bases separated the two germline ends. This CDR3 has 10 amino acids. The germline V gene has CDR1 MGHRA and CDR2 YSYEKL.

The V and J genes are TRBV7-9 and TRBJ2-1; 11 nucleotides match TRBD2. V trimming: 1 base; J trimming: 3 bases; junction bases outside the gene matches: 2. The germline gives CDR1 SEHNR, CDR2 FQNEAQ (reference sequence). The CDR3 runs to 16 residues. The CDR3 reads CASSLVLAGDYNEQFF. For the CDR3, the DNA is TGTGCCAGCAGCTTAGTACTAGCGGGAGACTACAATGAGCAGTTCTTC.

The J gene is TRBJ2-7, the V gene TRBV7-2; D is ambiguous. This CDR3 is built from 12 residues. Trimming left V 4 bases short and J 3 bases short, with 7 bases between. Germline V gene sequence: CDR1 SGHTA, CDR2 FQGNSA. DNA of the CDR3: TGTGCCAGCAGCTCTAGTCGCTACGAGCAGTACTTC. Encoded protein: CASSSSRYEQYF.

The chain combines TRBV28 with TRBJ1-1; TRBD1 matches 7 bases. This CDR3 is 15 amino acids long. Germline loops: CDR1 MDHEN, CDR2 SYDVKM. V lost 7 bases, J lost 2 bases, and 10 bases stayed unmatched. For the CDR3, the DNA is TGTGCCAGCACAGGGGGAGCTAGGGACAACACTGAAGCTTTCTTT. Amino acid sequence: CASTGGARDNTEAFF.

The chain is built from TRBV5-6 and TRBJ2-1; 8 bases are a match to TRBD2. This CDR3 is 15 amino acids long. Trimming took 2 bases from V and 7 from J; bases not matched to a gene: 8. Germline loops: CDR1 SGHDT, CDR2 YYEEEE. CDR3 region: CASSFRGGHRNEQFF. Here the CDR3 DNA reads TGTGCCAGCAGCTTCCGGGGGGGCCATAGGAATGAGCAGTTCTTC.

This chain uses TRBV30 with TRBJ1-2; weak D call: TRBD1 (6 bases). The germline V gene has CDR1 GTSNPN and CDR2 SVGIG (reference sequence). V shed 0 bases and J shed 3 bases, with 14 bases lying between them. The CDR3 loop spans 15 amino acids. This chain's CDR3 is CAWSVLGTGYYGYTF. In DNA form, the CDR3 reads TGTGCCTGGAGTGTCCTAGGAACAGGGTACTATGGCTACACCTTC.

J is TRBJ2-7 and V is TRBV5-1, with TRBD2 as a possible D gene (5 bases). The CDR3 totals 14 residues. V was trimmed by 0 bases and J by 2 bases, leaving 9 bases between them. Germline assignment: CDR1 SGHRS and CDR2 YFSETQ. The CDR3 bases are TGCGCCAGCAGCTTGGACGGGAAAACCTACGAGCAGTACTTC. It specifies CASSLDGKTYEQYF.

The gene calls are TRBV4-1 and TRBJ1-4, with TRBD1 matching 7 bases. The germline V gene encodes CDR1 MGHRA and CDR2 YSYEKL. Germline trimming cut 0 bases from V and 5 bases from J; bases unmatched to any gene: 3. The CDR3 extends over 15 amino acids. The CDR3 region is CASSQDQGENEKLFF. DNA for the CDR3: TGCGCCAGCAGCCAAGACCAGGGGGAAAATGAAAAACTGTTTTTT.

A note on this clone: Other DNA sequences in this sample translate to the same CDR3. V and J are TRBV30 and TRBJ2-1; a weak D match, TRBD1 (5 bases). V shed 0 bases and J shed 6 bases, with 6 bases lying between them. Germline V gene lookup returns CDR1 GTSNPN and CDR2 SVGIG (reference sequence). The CDR3 consists of 12 residues. CDR3 sequence: CAWSVRGNEQFF. The CDR3 DNA sequence: TGTGCCTGGAGTGTAAGGGGCAATGAGCAGTTCTTC.

The rearrangement uses TRBV5-6 and TRBJ1-1; 8 bases agree with TRBD1. The CDR3 length is 15 residues. Germline loops: CDR1 SGHDT, CDR2 YYEEEE. Germline trimming cut 1 base from V and 2 bases from J; bases unmatched to any gene: 4. The CDR3 protein is CASSLPGGSNTEAFF. CDR3 coding DNA: TGTGCCAGCAGCTTGCCAGGGGGCTCTAACACTGAAGCTTTCTTT.

The rearrangement links TRBV5-1 to TRBJ2-1; 7 bases match TRBD2. J was trimmed by 9 bases and V by 4 bases; bases with no gene match: 19. The CDR3 sequence is 17 residues long. Germline values: CDR1 SGHRS, CDR2 YFSETQ. DNA for the CDR3: TGCGCCAGCAGCCTCGAAGATAGCGGGCTCGGGGGTACTGAGCAGTTCTTC. Protein: CASSLEDSGLGGTEQFF.

The chain links TRBV21-1 to TRBJ2-7; the listed D gene, TRBD2, was not tested against the DNA. TRBV21-1 constitutes a pseudogene. CDR3 length: 20 residues. The chain's CDR3 is CASSKKMPAGGREETYEQYF. CDR3 in DNA: TGTGCCAGCAGCAAAAAAATGCCCGCTGGCGGGAGAGAGGAGACCTACGAGCAGTACTTC.

The genes are TRBV25-1 and TRBJ1-6, with 8 bases aligning to TRBD1. Trimming took 4 bases from V and 0 from J; bases not matched to a gene: 5. Germline-derived CDR1 and CDR2 are MGHDK and SYGVNS. This CDR3 has 17 residues. This chain's CDR3 is CASSGPGQGSYNSPLHF. Written as DNA, the CDR3 is TGTGCCAGCAGTGGCCCAGGACAGGGCTCCTATAATTCACCCCTCCACTTT.

The CDR3 coding sequence is TGTGCCAGTAGTATCGGGACAGGTGGCGGCTACACCTTC. Amino acid sequence: CASSIGTGGGYTF. The chain joins TRBV19 to TRBJ1-2; 8 bases match TRBD1. The CDR3 covers 13 residues. CDR1 is LNHDA, CDR2 SQIVND, per germline (reference sequence). J lost 8 bases, V lost 3 bases, and 5 bases had no gene match. Combining the CDR3 with reference TRBV19 and TRBJ1-2 gives the whole variable domain DGGITQSPKYLFRKEGQNVTLSCEQNLNHDAMYWYRQDPGQGLRLIYYSQIVNDFQKGDIAEGYSVSREKKESFPLTVTSAQKNPTAFYLCASSIGTGGGYTFGSGTRLTVV.